The text below deals with one TCR beta chain. Its antigen is unknown. This sample was included in a study of T-cell memory formation after mild COVID-19. Findings and limits, study-wide: Several responding clones turned up in pre-infection memory, indicating that cross-reactive memory may have taken part.

From the 5' RACE reads, TCRdb called clonotypes with MiXCR, one entry per CDR3 protein. Of about 470,000 distinct CDR3 sequences in the sample, 20% to 30% were seen once. J gave up 3 bases and V 6 bases, and 11 bases lay outside the gene matches. Germline assignment: CDR1 LNHDA and CDR2 SQIVND (reference sequence). This CDR3 region has 16 residues. The V and J genes are TRBV19 and TRBJ2-3; TRBD1 agrees at 8 bases. Sample: PBMCs or a T cell subset sorted from them (not recorded which). The TCR sequence derives from an adult woman who had mild COVID-19 (a few samples of this study predate the infection). Cell type and time point are not known. In DNA, the CDR3 is TGTGCCAGTAGCCCGGGACAGGCCGATCGAACAGATACGCAGTATTTT. It encodes CASSPGQADRTDTQYF.